A selection of T cell receptor beta chains follows, all from one sample in a study of PD-L1 blockade in urothelial cancer. TCRdb's copy holds only in-frame clones and misses some; the assay was immunoSEQ multiplex PCR. The table lists around 50,000 clones, around 89% of them singletons. The sample consisted of PBMCs, taken around atezolizumab (anti-PD-L1) treatment. The receptor set was obtained from a man aged 60-69 years with urothelial cancer. Each CDR3 is given with its conserved first and last residue. D genes are given only for firm matches.

J gene,D gene,CDR3 length,V gene,CDR3 protein,CDR3 DNA
TRBJ2-7,TRBD2,15,TRBV7-2,CASSFVGGRQAEQYF,TGTGCCAGCAGCTTTGTTGGCGGGAGACAAGCCGAGCAGTACTTC
TRBJ2-5,NA,15,TRBV7-2,CASSRADTGMGTQYF,TGTGCCAGCAGCCGCGCAGATACAGGGATGGGGACCCAGTACTTC
TRBJ1-2,NA,12,TRBV7-2,CASSLTGYGYTF,TGTGCCAGCAGCCTCACGGGGTATGGCTACACCTTC
TRBJ1-6,NA,15,TRBV30,CAWSQGLGGNSPLHF,TGTGCCTGGAGTCAGGGGTTGGGTGGGAATTCACCCCTCCACTTT
TRBJ2-7,TRBD2,16,TRBV4-3,CASSQEYGRATYEQYF,TGCGCCAGCAGCCAAGAGTACGGGAGGGCCACCTACGAGCAGTACTTC
TRBJ1-5,NA,14,TRBV27,CASSLTGLNQPQHF,TGTGCCAGCAGTCTGACAGGCCTTAATCAGCCCCAGCATTTT
TRBJ2-2,TRBD1,15,TRBV2,CASSPTGGNTGELFF,TGTGCCAGCAGTCCTACAGGGGGTAACACCGGGGAGCTGTTTTTT
TRBJ1-1,NA,13,TRBV30,CAWSRQEDTEAFF,TGTGCCTGGAGTCGACAGGAGGACACTGAAGCTTTCTTT
TRBJ2-2,NA,13,TRBV19,CASTTNTGGRLFF,TGTGCCAGTACTACAAACACGGGGGGCCGGCTGTTTTTT
TRBJ1-2,TRBD1,15,TRBV28,CASSDRTGERDGYTF,TGTGCCAGCAGTGATCGGACAGGGGAACGGGATGGCTACACCTTC
TRBJ2-5,TRBD1,14,TRBV18,CASSLRDRWETQYF,TGTGCCAGCTCACTCCGGGACAGATGGGAGACCCAGTACTTC
TRBJ1-2,NA,16,TRBV30,CAWKLTRLGGGYGYTF,TGTGCCTGGAAACTGACCCGGCTCGGGGGGGGCTATGGCTACACCTTC